The subject of this entry is one TCR beta chain. cDNA reverse transcribed from extracted RNA served as the sequencing template. The table came from immunoSEQ multiplex PCR; TCRdb's copy has only in-frame clones and leaves some out. The data show about 200,000 clones, roughly two fifths seen once. This record belongs to a study of CD8+ T cells in alopecia areata. Treatment of the sample: oral pan-JAK inhibitor, 5-10 mg twice daily. The germline V gene encodes CDR1 GTSNPN and CDR2 SVGIG (reference sequence). There are 11 residues in the CDR3. The V end was cut by 5 bases, the J end by 5 bases, with 6 bases between.

V is TRBV30 and J is TRBJ1-4; D remains ambiguous. The source is a human donor with alopecia areata. The sequencing here drew on CD4+ T cells sorted from blood, taken between weeks 30 and 35, from a patient treated with tofacitinib. The DNA for the CDR3 is TGTGCCTGGCGAGAAAATGAAAAACTGTTTTTT. Amino acid sequence: CAWRENEKLFF.